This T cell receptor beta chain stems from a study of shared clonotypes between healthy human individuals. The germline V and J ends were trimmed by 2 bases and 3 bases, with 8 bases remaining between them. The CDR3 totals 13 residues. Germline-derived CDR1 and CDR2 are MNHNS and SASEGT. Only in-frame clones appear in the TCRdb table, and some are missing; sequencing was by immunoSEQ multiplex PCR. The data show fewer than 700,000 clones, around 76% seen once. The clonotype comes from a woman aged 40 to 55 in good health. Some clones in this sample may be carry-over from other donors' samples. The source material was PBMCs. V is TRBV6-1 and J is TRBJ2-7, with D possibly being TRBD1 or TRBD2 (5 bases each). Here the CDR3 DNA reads TGTGCCAGCAGTGAATCGGGGCACTACGAGCAGTACTTC. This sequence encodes CASSESGHYEQYF.